These 6 T cell receptor beta chains came from one sample sequenced in a study of blood T cells in healthy people across ages. A second PCR of 7 to 11 cycles used a sample-barcoded 5' primer and a J-beta primer mix. MiXCR, applied by TCRdb to the 5' RACE reads, yields one record per CDR3 protein. The sample holds approximately 290,000 distinct CDR3 sequences, around 29% seen once. What was sequenced was blood. The receptors originated from a woman aged 70-85 years in good health.

In DNA form, the CDR3 reads TGTGCCAGCACCATTAGCGGGGAATCCTACAATGAGCAGTTCTTC. This sequence encodes CASTISGESYNEQFF. The rearrangement uses TRBV9 and TRBJ2-1; 8 bases are shared with TRBD2. J gave up 1 base and V 6 bases, and 6 bases lay outside the gene matches. The CDR3 has 15 amino acids. The germline V gene has CDR1 SGDLS and CDR2 YYNGEE.

There are a few counts of this clonotype. V gene TRBV7-3 combines with J gene TRBJ1-4, with 7 bases identical to TRBD1. Trimming removed 5 bases from V and 3 bases from J; junction bases left unmatched: 6. Looked up from germline, CDR1 is SGHTA and CDR2 is FQGTGA. The CDR3 is 15 amino acids. The CDR3 here is CASSLRQGANEKLFF. CDR3 sequence (DNA): TGTGCCAGCAGCCTACGACAGGGTGCTAATGAAAAACTGTTTTTT.

The chain carries TRBV5-1 and TRBJ2-3, with 11 bases that match TRBD2. From germline, CDR1 is SGHRS and CDR2 YFSETQ. The length of the CDR3 is 17 residues. The V segment lost 4 bases and the J segment 6 bases; nucleotides outside the gene matches: 13. CDR3 sequence: CASSPYVTSGRMDTQYF. CDR3 bases: TGCGCCAGCAGCCCATACGTAACTAGCGGGAGAATGGATACGCAGTATTTT.

This clonotype was recorded a few times. This chain connects TRBV27 to TRBJ1-2; D gene ambiguous. This CDR3 comprises 13 residues. The germline V and J ends were trimmed by 0 bases and 4 bases, with 6 bases remaining between them. Germline V CDR1 and CDR2: MNHEY, SMNVEV (reference sequence). Here the CDR3 DNA reads TGTGCCAGCAGTTTATCGGGGTTCTATGGCTACACCTTC. It is translated as CASSLSGFYGYTF.

The rearrangement uses TRBV6-4 and TRBJ2-5; no clear D gene. The CDR3 runs 14 residues. Germline V gene data show CDR1 as MRHNA and CDR2 as SNTAGT. V lost 10 bases to trimming and J lost 2 bases, with 17 bases between them. The CDR3 protein is CAINPGHKQETQYF. CDR3 nucleotides: TGTGCCATCAATCCTGGGCACAAACAAGAGACCCAGTACTTC.

The rearrangement uses TRBV6-2 or TRBV6-3 and TRBJ1-2; D may be TRBD1 (5 bases). V lost 5 bases to trimming and J lost 1 base, with 14 bases between them. The CDR3 contains 15 residues. Germline V gene sequence: CDR1 MNHEY, CDR2 SVGEGT. The DNA for the CDR3 is TGTGCCAGCAGTCAATGGGACGACCTTAACTATGGCTACACCTTC. Translated: CASSQWDDLNYGYTF.